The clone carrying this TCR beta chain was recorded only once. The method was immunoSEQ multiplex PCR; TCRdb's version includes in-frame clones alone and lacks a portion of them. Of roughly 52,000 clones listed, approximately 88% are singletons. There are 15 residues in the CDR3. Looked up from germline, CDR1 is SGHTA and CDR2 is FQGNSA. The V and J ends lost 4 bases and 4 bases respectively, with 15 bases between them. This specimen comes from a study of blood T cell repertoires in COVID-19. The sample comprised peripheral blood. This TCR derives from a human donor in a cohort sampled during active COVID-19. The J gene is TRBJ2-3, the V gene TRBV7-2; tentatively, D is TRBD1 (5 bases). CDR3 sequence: CASSSRAWGPDTQYF. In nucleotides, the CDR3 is TGTGCCAGCAGCTCCCGGGCCTGGGGCCCAGATACGCAGTATTTT.